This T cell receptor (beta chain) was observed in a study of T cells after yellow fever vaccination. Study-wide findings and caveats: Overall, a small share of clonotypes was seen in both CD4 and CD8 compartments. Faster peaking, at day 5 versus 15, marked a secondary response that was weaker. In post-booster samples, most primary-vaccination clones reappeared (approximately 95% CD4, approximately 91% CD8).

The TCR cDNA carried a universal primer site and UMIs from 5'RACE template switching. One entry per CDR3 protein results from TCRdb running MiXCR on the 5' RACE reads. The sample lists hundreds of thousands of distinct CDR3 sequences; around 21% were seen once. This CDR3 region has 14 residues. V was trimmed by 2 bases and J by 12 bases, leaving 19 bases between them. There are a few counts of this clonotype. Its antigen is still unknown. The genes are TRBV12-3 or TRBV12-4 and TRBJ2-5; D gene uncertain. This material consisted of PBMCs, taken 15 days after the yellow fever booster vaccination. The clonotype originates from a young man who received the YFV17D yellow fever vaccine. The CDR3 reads CASSLSTSVWKEYF. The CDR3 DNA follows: TGTGCCAGCAGTTTAAGTACATCGGTTTGGAAAGAGTACTTC.